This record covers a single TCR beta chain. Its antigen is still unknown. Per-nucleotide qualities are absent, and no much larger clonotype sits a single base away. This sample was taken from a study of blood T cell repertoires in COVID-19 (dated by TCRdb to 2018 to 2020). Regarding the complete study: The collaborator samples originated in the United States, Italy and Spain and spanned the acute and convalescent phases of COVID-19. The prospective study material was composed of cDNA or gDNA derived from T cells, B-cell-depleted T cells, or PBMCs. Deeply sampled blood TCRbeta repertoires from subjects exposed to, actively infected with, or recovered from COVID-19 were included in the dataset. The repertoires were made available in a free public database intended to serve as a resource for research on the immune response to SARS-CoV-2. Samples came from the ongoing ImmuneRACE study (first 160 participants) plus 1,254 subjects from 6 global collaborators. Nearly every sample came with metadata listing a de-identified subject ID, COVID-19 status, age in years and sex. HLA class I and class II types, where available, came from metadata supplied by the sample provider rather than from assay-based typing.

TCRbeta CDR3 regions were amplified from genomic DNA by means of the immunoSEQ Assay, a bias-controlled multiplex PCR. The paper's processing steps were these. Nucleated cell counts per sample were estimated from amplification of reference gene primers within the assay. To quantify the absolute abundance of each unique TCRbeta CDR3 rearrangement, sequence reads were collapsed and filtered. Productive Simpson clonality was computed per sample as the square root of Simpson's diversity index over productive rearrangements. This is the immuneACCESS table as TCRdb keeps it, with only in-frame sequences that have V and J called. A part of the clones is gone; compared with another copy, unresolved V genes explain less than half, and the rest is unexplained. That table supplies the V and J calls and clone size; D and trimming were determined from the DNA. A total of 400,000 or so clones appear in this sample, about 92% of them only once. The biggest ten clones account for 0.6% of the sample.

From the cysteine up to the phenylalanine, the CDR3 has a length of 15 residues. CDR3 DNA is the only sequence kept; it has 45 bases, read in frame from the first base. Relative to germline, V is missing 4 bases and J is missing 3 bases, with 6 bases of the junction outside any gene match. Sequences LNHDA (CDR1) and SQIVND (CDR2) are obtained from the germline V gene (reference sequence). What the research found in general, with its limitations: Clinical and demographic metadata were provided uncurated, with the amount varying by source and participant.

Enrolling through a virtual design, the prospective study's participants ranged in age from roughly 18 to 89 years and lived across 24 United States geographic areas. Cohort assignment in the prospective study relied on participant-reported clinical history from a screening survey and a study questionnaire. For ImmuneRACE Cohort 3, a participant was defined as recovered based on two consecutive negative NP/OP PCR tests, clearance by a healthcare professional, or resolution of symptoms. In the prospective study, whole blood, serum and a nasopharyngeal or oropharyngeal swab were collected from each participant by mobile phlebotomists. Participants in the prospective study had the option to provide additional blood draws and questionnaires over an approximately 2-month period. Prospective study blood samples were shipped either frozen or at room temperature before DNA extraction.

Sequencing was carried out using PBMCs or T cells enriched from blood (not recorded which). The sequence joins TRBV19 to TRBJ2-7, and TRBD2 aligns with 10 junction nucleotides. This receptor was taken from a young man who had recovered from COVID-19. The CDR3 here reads CASSRSLAGVYEQYF. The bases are TGTGCCAGTAGTAGGAGCCTAGCGGGGGTCTACGAGCAGTACTTC.